What follows describes a single TCR beta chain. Its antigen is not identified. The source of the sample is a study of OX40 agonist ivuxolimab in advanced cancers. Findings of the study overall: Compared with CD4+, CD8+ T cells on average had more expanded clones.

The method was immunoSEQ multiplex PCR; TCRdb's version includes in-frame clones alone and lacks a portion of them. This sample has 55,000 to 70,000 clones, with 80% to 90% found just once. CDR3 size: 15 residues. The germline V gene encodes CDR1 ENHRY and CDR2 SYGVKD. The V end was cut by 4 bases, the J end by 5 bases, with 14 bases between. V gene TRBV10-3 combines with J gene TRBJ2-2, with a tentative D call TRBD2 (6 bases). The material was CD4+ or CD8+ T cells sorted from blood, obtained in a trial of the OX40 agonist ivuxolimab. The source is an adult with an advanced solid tumor such as melanoma, head and neck, liver or kidney cancer. For the CDR3, the DNA is TGTGCCATCAGTGGGCATCGGGGAGGAACCGGGGAGCTGTTTTTT. It codes for CAISGHRGGTGELFF.